These T cell receptor beta chains were read from a single sample in a study of blood T cell repertoires in COVID-19. Profiled with immunoSEQ multiplex PCR; TCRdb holds only in-frame clones, not every one. The sample carries over 250,000 clones, 80% to 90% recorded once. The source material was PBMCs or T cells enriched from blood (not recorded which). The receptors were gathered from a woman in her 30s who had recovered from COVID-19. Each CDR3 is given with its conserved first and last residue. D genes are given only for firm matches. Not every row has a clone size; where given, it reads once, few, many or a size class.

TRBD2	TRBV30	NA	TRBJ2-6	TGTGCCTGGACGAAGGCGCTAGCGGGGGTTTCTGGGGCCAACGTCCTGACTTTC	CAWTKALAGVSGANVLTF
NA	TRBV5-4	NA	TRBJ2-1	TGTGCCAGCAGCGGGGGGACGGTGGCCTACAATGAGCAGTTCTTC	CASSGGTVAYNEQFF
NA	TRBV10-3	NA	TRBJ2-1	TGTGCCATCAGTGAGTCGACTGGGGCCTTCTACAATGAGCAGTTCTTC	CAISESTGAFYNEQFF
TRBD2	TRBV28	NA	TRBJ2-3	TGTGCCAGCAGTTTTGGCGGGGGGTTCACAGATACGCAGTATTTT	CASSFGGGFTDTQYF
NA	TRBV9	NA	TRBJ1-6	TGTGCCAGCAGCTCGGGCTCCGGGGGATACTATAATTCACCCCTCCACTTT	CASSSGSGGYYNSPLHF
TRBD1	TRBV9	NA	TRBJ2-1	TGTGCCAGCAGCGTAGCCCCCCCGGGACAGGGTTCTAGAGGGAACAATGAGCAGTTCTTC	CASSVAPPGQGSRGNNEQFF
TRBD1	TRBV25-1	NA	TRBJ1-1	TGTGCCAGCAGTGAATACGGCAGGGGGACCCCTGAAGCTTTCTTT	CASSEYGRGTPEAFF
NA	TRBV19	NA	TRBJ2-6	TGTGCCAGTCAAAAAGCTTCGGAGGAGGCCGGGGCCAACGTCCTGACTTTC	CASQKASEEAGANVLTF
NA	TRBV20-1	NA	TRBJ1-1	TGCAGTGCTAGTGTAGGGGGGAACACTGAAGCTTTCTTT	CSASVGGNTEAFF
NA	TRBV5-1	NA	TRBJ1-1	TGCGCCAGCAGCTTAGGGGTGAACACTGAAGCTTTCTTT	CASSLGVNTEAFF
NA	TRBV7-9	NA	TRBJ2-7	TGTGCCAGCAGCTCGGGGTTACTCTACGAGCAGTACTTC	CASSSGLLYEQYF
NA	TRBV10-3	NA	TRBJ2-7	TGTGCCATCAGTGAGTGGCAGGCGAGCTCCTACGAGCAGTACTTC	CAISEWQASSYEQYF
TRBD1	TRBV2	NA	TRBJ1-2	TGTGCCAGTTCGACAGGGTACTATGGCTACACCTTC	CASSTGYYGYTF
NA	TRBV7-6	once	TRBJ1-6	TGTGCCAGCAGCTCCCCCCCATATAATTCACCCCTCCACTTT	CASSSPPYNSPLHF
TRBD2	TRBV5-4	NA	TRBJ2-7	TGTGCCAGCAGCTTGGGCGGGGGGGACTCCTACGAGCAGTACTTC	CASSLGGGDSYEQYF
TRBD1	TRBV19	NA	TRBJ1-6	TGTGCCAGTGAACAGGGGATGAATTCACCCCTCCACTTT	CASEQGMNSPLHF
NA	TRBV12-3/TRBV12-4	NA	TRBJ1-2	TGTGCCAGCAGTTTTTCAGACTATGGCTACACCTTC	CASSFSDYGYTF
NA	TRBV5-1	few	TRBJ1-1	TGCGCCAGCCGATCGGTGGGCAGCTATGAAGCTTTCTTT	CASRSVGSYEAFF
NA	TRBV6-5	NA	TRBJ1-4	TGTGCCAGCAGGGAGGCAACTAATGAAAAACTGTTTTTT	CASREATNEKLFF
NA	TRBV6-5	once	TRBJ1-3	TGTGCCAGCAGTCGGGGTTGGGCTTCTGGAAACACCATATATTTT	CASSRGWASGNTIYF
NA	TRBV19	NA	TRBJ1-4	TGTGCCACCGCGCGGGGGGGGATTAATGAAAAACTGTTTTTT	CATARGGINEKLFF
NA	TRBV6-5	NA	TRBJ1-1	TGTGCCAGCAGTACACCAGGGGTTGAAGCTTTCTTT	CASSTPGVEAFF
NA	TRBV2	many	TRBJ2-5	TGTGCCAGCAGTGAATGGGGGCGGGAGACCCAGTACTTC	CASSEWGRETQYF
NA	TRBV6-5	NA	TRBJ1-5	TGTGCCAGCAGTTTTCGACAGATGGGTCAGCCCCAGCATTTT	CASSFRQMGQPQHF
NA	TRBV5-1	NA	TRBJ1-1	TGCGCCAGCAGCTTGGGTGCCCGGGGAGACACTGAAGCTTTCTTT	CASSLGARGDTEAFF
NA	TRBV28	NA	TRBJ1-5	TGTGCCAGCAGTCCGGGGTTGTCTTTAGAGGTGGGTACTAGCAATCAGCCCCAGCATTTT	CASSPGLSLEVGTSNQPQHF
NA	TRBV27	NA	TRBJ1-1	TGTGCCAGCAGGTCCCCAGGCACTGAAGCTTTCTTT	CASRSPGTEAFF
TRBD1	TRBV7-9	NA	TRBJ2-5	TGTGCCAGCAGCTGGGGGAGACAGGGTGTATTAGAGACCCAGTACTTC	CASSWGRQGVLETQYF
NA	TRBV5-1	NA	TRBJ1-3	TGCGCCAGCAGCTTGTGGGGGCAGACTGGAAACACCATATATTTT	CASSLWGQTGNTIYF
NA	TRBV13	NA	TRBJ2-7	TGTGCCAGCAGCCCCGACAGGATCGGCGAGCAGTACTTC	CASSPDRIGEQYF
NA	TRBV3-1/TRBV3-2	NA	TRBJ1-5	TGTGCCAGCAGCCAAGATCTCGGCAATCAGCCCCAGCATTTT	CASSQDLGNQPQHF
TRBD1	TRBV6-6	NA	TRBJ1-6	TGTGCCAGCAGTCTCGAAATAGACAGGGGGCACAATTCACCCCTCCACTTT	CASSLEIDRGHNSPLHF
NA	TRBV2	NA	TRBJ2-3	TGTGCCAGCAGTGATCGTGGCGGGGCTAGCACAGATACGCAGTATTTT	CASSDRGGASTDTQYF
NA	TRBV6-1	NA	TRBJ1-5	TGTGCCAGCAGTGAAAGGACAGATAGCAATCAGCCCCAGCATTTT	CASSERTDSNQPQHF
TRBD1	TRBV28	NA	TRBJ1-5	TGTGCCAGCTCCCTAACCGGGCCCACAGGGGGTCAGCCCCAGCATTTT	CASSLTGPTGGQPQHF
NA	TRBV27	once	TRBJ2-4	TGTGCCAGCAGTTTATCGGCCCCCCTGGACATTCAGTACTTC	CASSLSAPLDIQYF
NA	TRBV19	few	TRBJ2-7	TGTGCCAGTAGTATAAGAGCAGGCAGCTCTTCCGACGAGCAGTACTTC	CASSIRAGSSSDEQYF
TRBD1	TRBV7-8	NA	TRBJ1-5	TGTGCCAGCAGCTTAGTGCCGGGACAGGCTAGCAATCAGCCCCAGCATTTT	CASSLVPGQASNQPQHF
NA	TRBV4-1	NA	TRBJ1-1	TGCGCCAGCAGCCACCTTGGGAGGGTAAGGTTCACTGAAGCTTTCTTT	CASSHLGRVRFTEAFF
TRBD1	TRBV12-3/TRBV12-4	NA	TRBJ1-2	TGTGCCAGCAGCCAGGGGGCCGATGGCTACACCTTC	CASSQGADGYTF
NA	TRBV9	NA	TRBJ2-7	TGTGCCAGCAGCGTAGATTTGTCCACCTACGAGCAGTACTTC	CASSVDLSTYEQYF
NA	TRBV7-9	NA	TRBJ1-5	TGTGCCAGCAGCCAAACAGGATCGGGCCAGCCCCAGCATTTT	CASSQTGSGQPQHF